This is a list of T cell receptor beta chains from one sample in a study of CD8+CD57+ T cells in acquired aplastic anemia. TCRdb re-derived calls from the reads in MiXCR, one entry per CDR3 protein. The table includes approximately 98,000 distinct CDR3 sequences, about half detected once. The specimen was sorted CD4+, CD8+, or CD8+CD57+ T cells (not recorded which) from PBMCs. These receptors all come from a human donor in good health, serving as a control. Both conserved end residues are part of each CDR3. D genes are given only for firm matches. The listing skips clone size in some rows; elsewhere it reads once, few, many or a size class.

13	TRBV9	TRBJ1-6	once	-	CASSPEDDSPLHF	TGTGCCAGCAGCCCAGAGGACGATTCACCCCTCCACTTT
14	TRBV5-1	TRBJ2-3	many	-	CASSLEGGTDTQYF	TGCGCCAGCAGCTTGGAGGGGGGGACAGATACGCAGTATTTT
12	TRBV19	TRBJ2-7	many	-	CASSIEGYEQYF	TGTGCCAGTAGTATAGAAGGGTACGAGCAGTACTTC
15	TRBV24-1	TRBJ1-5	-	TRBD1	CATRGDRVENQPQHF	TGTGCCACCAGGGGGGACAGGGTTGAGAATCAGCCCCAGCATTTT
15	TRBV25-1	TRBJ2-7	-	-	CASSESANRRHEQYF	TGTGCCAGCAGTGAGTCGGCGAACAGGAGGCACGAGCAGTACTTC
15	TRBV7-8	TRBJ2-1	-	-	CASSLVAGTAFEQFF	TGTGCCAGCAGCTTAGTGGCAGGGACCGCTTTTGAGCAGTTCTTC
16	TRBV9	TRBJ2-3	-	-	CASSVEGWGYTDTQYF	TGTGCCAGCAGCGTAGAGGGGTGGGGCTACACAGATACGCAGTATTTT
11	TRBV9	TRBJ1-4	many	-	CASSDGEKLFF	TGTGCCAGCAGTGACGGTGAAAAACTGTTTTTT
13	TRBV20-1	TRBJ2-7	-	-	CSASPRRSYEQYF	TGCAGTGCTTCCCCTCGGAGGTCCTACGAGCAGTACTTC
13	TRBV10-3	TRBJ1-1	-	TRBD1	CAISEQGNTEAFF	TGTGCCATCAGTGAACAGGGGAACACTGAGGCTTTCTTT
16	TRBV4-3	TRBJ1-2	-	-	CASSQDLSATNYGYTF	TGCGCCAGCAGCCAAGATCTCAGTGCAACTAACTATGGCTACACCTTC
15	TRBV29-1	TRBJ1-2	few	-	CSVEDQREVLYGYTF	TGCAGCGTTGAAGATCAGAGGGAAGTTCTCTATGGCTACACCTTC
13	TRBV7-7	TRBJ1-5	-	-	CASSWDGNQPQHF	TGTGCTAGCAGCTGGGACGGGAATCAGCCCCAGCATTTT
14	TRBV4-1	TRBJ1-2	many	-	CASSQDSPGYGYTF	TGCGCCAGCAGCCAAGATTCGCCGGGCTATGGCTACACCTTC
16	TRBV26	TRBJ1-1	few	-	CASSTAGGQRNTEAFF	TGTGCCAGCAGCACCGCCGGGGGACAGAGGAACACTGAAGCTTTCTTT
16	TRBV25-1	TRBJ2-4	-	-	CASSQDGSLAKNIQYF	TGTGCCAGCAGCCAAGATGGGAGCCTAGCCAAAAACATTCAGTACTTC
13	TRBV7-2	TRBJ1-5	few	-	CASSKQGGQPQHF	TGTGCCAGCAGCAAACAGGGAGGACAGCCCCAGCATTTT
14	TRBV27	TRBJ1-4	many	-	CASSFATTNEKLFF	TGTGCCAGCAGTTTTGCAACAACTAATGAAAAACTGTTTTTT
14	TRBV7-6	TRBJ2-7	many	-	CASSPRGQTYEQYF	TGTGCCAGCAGTCCAAGGGGTCAGACCTACGAGCAGTACTTC
13	TRBV29-1	TRBJ2-1	-	TRBD1	CSVQGWLNNEQFF	TGCAGCGTACAGGGGTGGTTGAACAATGAGCAGTTCTTC
14	TRBV19	TRBJ1-2	few	-	CASSLGREVPGYTF	TGTGCCAGTAGTCTGGGGAGGGAGGTACCTGGCTACACCTTC
13	TRBV20-1	TRBJ1-1	many	-	CSAFKPENTEAFF	TGCAGTGCTTTTAAACCGGAGAACACTGAAGCTTTCTTT
17	TRBV6-2/TRBV6-3	TRBJ2-5	-	TRBD2	CASSYSILAGPQETQCF	TGTGCCAGCAGTTACTCGATACTAGCGGGGCCACAAGAGACCCAGTGCTTC
18	TRBV25-1	TRBJ2-7	-	TRBD2	CASSPGTSGGTQTYEQYF	TGTGCCAGCAGCCCCGGGACTAGCGGGGGGACTCAGACCTACGAGCAGTACTTC